Detailed here is one T cell receptor (beta chain). The antigen is not known. The table came from immunoSEQ multiplex PCR; TCRdb's copy has only in-frame clones and leaves some out. This repertoire shows 150,000 or so clones, roughly nine tenths found once; its top ten account for about 4.3%. The data originate from a study of lymphopenia after photon versus proton radiotherapy. Study findings and constraints: A bigger post-nadir fall in TCR diversity correlated inversely with survival time in deceased patients. Only patients who died were analyzed for survival; proton advantage is unproven. Post-nadir diversity loss with photons came from oligoclonal expansion, particularly CD8+ Temra cells. Relative stability marked proton patients; photon patients lost diversity and naive cells.

The CDR3 runs 16 residues. V was shortened by 0 bases and J by 0 bases, with 12 bases between the two germline ends. Looked up from germline, CDR1 is GTSNPN and CDR2 is SVGIG (reference sequence). The V gene is TRBV30, the J gene TRBJ2-1, with D unresolved. The TCR was taken from a man in his forties or fifties with gastric cancer. The sequencing here drew on peripheral blood, taken from a patient treated with photon-based radiotherapy. The CDR3 loop reads CAWSVQQRSSYNEQFF. The CDR3 region has the DNA TGTGCCTGGAGTGTACAGCAAAGAAGCTCCTACAATGAGCAGTTCTTC.